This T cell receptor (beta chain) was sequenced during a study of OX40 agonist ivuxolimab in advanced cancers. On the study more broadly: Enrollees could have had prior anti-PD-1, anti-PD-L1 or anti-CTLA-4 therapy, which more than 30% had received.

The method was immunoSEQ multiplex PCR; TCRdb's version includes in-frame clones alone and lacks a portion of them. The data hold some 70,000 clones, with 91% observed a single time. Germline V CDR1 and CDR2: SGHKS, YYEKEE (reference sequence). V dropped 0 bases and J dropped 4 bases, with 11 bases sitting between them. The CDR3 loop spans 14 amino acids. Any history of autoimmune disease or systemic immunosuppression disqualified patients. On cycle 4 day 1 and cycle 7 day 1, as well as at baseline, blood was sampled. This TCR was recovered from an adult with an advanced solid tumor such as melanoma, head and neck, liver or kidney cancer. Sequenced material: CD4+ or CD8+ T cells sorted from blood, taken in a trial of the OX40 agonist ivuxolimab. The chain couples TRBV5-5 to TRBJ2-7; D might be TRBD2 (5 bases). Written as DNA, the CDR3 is TGTGCCAGCAGCTTGGAAAGGAGGCCTTACGAGCAGTACTTC. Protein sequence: CASSLERRPYEQYF.